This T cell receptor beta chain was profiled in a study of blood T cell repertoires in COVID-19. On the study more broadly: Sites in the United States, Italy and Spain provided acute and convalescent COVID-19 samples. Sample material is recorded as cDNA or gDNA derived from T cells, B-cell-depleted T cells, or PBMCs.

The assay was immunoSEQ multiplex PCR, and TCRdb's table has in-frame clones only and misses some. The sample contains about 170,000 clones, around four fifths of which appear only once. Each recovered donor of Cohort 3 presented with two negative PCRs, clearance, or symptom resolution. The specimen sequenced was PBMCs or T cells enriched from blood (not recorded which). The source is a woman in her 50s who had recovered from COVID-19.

CDR3 residues: CASSLGPTDNYGYTF. The CDR3 DNA sequence: TGTGCCAGCAGCTTAGGCCCGACAGATAACTATGGCTACACCTTC. The chain recombines TRBV7-2 with TRBJ1-2, with D perhaps matching TRBD1 (5 bases). CDR1 and CDR2 (germline): SGHTA, FQGNSA. Trimming removed 1 base at V and 1 base at J, with 10 bases between. The CDR3 is 15 residues long.